This T cell receptor (beta chain) was identified in a study of blood T cell repertoires in COVID-19. Study-wide background: There were acute and convalescent COVID-19 samples, and they came from the United States, Italy and Spain. Nucleic acid was either cDNA or gDNA, and it came from T cells, B-cell-depleted T cells, or PBMCs.

The authors' processing: Quantification of nucleated cells was approximated via reference gene primer amplification. Sequencing used immunoSEQ multiplex PCR; TCRdb keeps in-frame clones, though not all of them. That table furnishes V, J and clone size, whereas the DNA furnished D and trimming. The data contain about 220,000 clones, 75% to 90% of them singletons. Germline V gene data show CDR1 as SGHNT and CDR2 as YYREEE (reference sequence). The CDR3 totals 15 residues. The V gene lost 1 base and the J gene lost 0 bases, with 11 bases spanning the gap. The sample consisted of peripheral blood. V is TRBV5-4 and J is TRBJ2-7; D might be TRBD2 (5 bases). The sequence was collected from a human donor in a cohort sampled during active COVID-19. In DNA form, the CDR3 reads TGTGCCAGCAGCTTGAAGGGTACTAGCTCCTACGAGCAGTACTTC. This codes for CASSLKGTSSYEQYF.